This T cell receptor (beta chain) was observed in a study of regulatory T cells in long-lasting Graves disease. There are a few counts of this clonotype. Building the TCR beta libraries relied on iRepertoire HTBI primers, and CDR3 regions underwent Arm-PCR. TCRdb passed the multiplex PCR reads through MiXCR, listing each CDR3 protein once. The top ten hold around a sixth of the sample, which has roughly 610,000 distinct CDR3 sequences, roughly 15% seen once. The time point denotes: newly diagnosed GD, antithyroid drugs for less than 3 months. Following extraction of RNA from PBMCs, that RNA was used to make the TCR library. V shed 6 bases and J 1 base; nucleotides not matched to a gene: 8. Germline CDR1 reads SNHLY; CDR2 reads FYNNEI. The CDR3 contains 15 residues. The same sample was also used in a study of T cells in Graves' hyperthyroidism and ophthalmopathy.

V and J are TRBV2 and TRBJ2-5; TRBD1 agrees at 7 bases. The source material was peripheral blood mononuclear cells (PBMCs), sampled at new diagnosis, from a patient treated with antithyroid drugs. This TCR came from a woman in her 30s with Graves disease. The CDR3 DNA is TGTGCCAGCAGAGAGGACAGGAGCCTCCAAGAGACCCAGTACTTC. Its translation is CASREDRSLQETQYF.